The T cell receptor (beta chain) under discussion was sequenced for a study of shared clonotypes between healthy human individuals. Assay used: immunoSEQ multiplex PCR; TCRdb lists only in-frame clones, some missing. The sample holds about 2 million clones; approximately 94% are singletons and the top ten take around 1.1%. With regard to this clone: The antigen remains undetermined.

Positively selected for CCR7, the CD45RO-negative cells used as naive CD8 cells excluded terminally differentiated effector memory CD45RA+ cells. General study findings and limits: Exclusively blood specimens were collected; tissue repertoires likely differ. The study found lower generation probabilities in non-shared clonotypes than in those shared by all four donors. Rarefaction analysis demonstrated incomplete sorted-subset sequencing notwithstanding large depth.

The CDR3 runs to 13 residues. Germline CDR1 is GTSNPN and CDR2 is SVGIG (reference sequence). V lost 2 bases, J lost 5 bases, and 10 bases lay in between. The rearrangement links TRBV30 to TRBJ1-5, with D perhaps TRBD1 (6 bases). The receptor comes from a man aged 18 to 30 in good health. Source material: naive CD8+ T cells sorted from blood. The CDR3 DNA sequence: TGTGCCTGGAGTTGGGACATCGATCAGCCCCAGCATTTT. Translated, it gives CAWSWDIDQPQHF.